This TCR beta chain was documented in a study of lymphopenia after photon versus proton radiotherapy (dated by TCRdb to the late 2010s). About the study as a whole: The immunological effects of photon versus proton radiation therapy were compared in patients with gastrointestinal tumors who developed high-grade lymphopenia. The cohort comprised 15 to 20 patients with gastrointestinal tumors who received either photon or proton therapy and then developed lymphopenia. The study was designed to characterize how the impact on the immune system differs between the two radiation modalities.

Library creation used the immunoSEQ multiplex PCR assay. T cell repertoires were profiled by deep sequencing of rearranged TCR beta loci, alongside multiparametric flow cytometry. Sourced from immuneACCESS, this table was stored by TCRdb with only in-frame sequences that have V and J called. A share of the clones is absent; for the studies checked, an unresolved V gene accounts for under half, and the remainder has no known explanation. The sample table lists over 30,000 clones, over 75% of them with a count of one. The ten largest clones add up to around 13% of the sample. The germline V gene supplies CDR1 MDHEN and CDR2 SYDVKM. Trimming costs V 2 bases and J 8 bases, and their ends lie 13 bases apart. Its CDR3 holds 14 amino acids, cysteine through phenylalanine. The CDR3 DNA has 42 bases and is translated from base 1. Study-level results and caveats: Across the cohort, a larger post-nadir drop in TCR diversity was inversely correlated with overall survival time among patients who died. During treatment, patients who received proton therapy stayed relatively stable, whereas patients who received photon therapy lost naive T cells and TCR diversity and gained effector/memory populations. The survival association was assessed only in patients who died, and better survival with proton therapy was presented by the authors as a possibility rather than a demonstrated result. After the lymphocyte count nadir, repertoires from photon-treated patients showed oligoclonal expansion, particularly of CD8+ Temra cells, and this expansion drove the decline in diversity.

In regard to this clone: This clone's antigen is unknown. Base-call qualities are not available, and no considerably larger clone is one nucleotide away.

The sequence links TRBV28 to TRBJ1-5; 6 matching bases give a weak D call of TRBD1. This TCR came from a woman in her 70s with pancreatic cancer. Source: peripheral blood, taken from a patient treated with proton-based radiotherapy. The CDR3 is CASSLGDTVKPQHF. The DNA sequence reads TGTGCCAGCAGTTTAGGGGACACAGTCAAGCCCCAGCATTTT.